This paragraph covers one T cell receptor (beta chain) sequence. This clone was seen only once. Its antigen is unknown. No base quality values were provided; no much bigger clone lies one nucleotide off. The data derive from a study of T cell therapy after organ transplantation (dated by TCRdb to the late 2010s). Regarding the complete study: Therapy products were autologous CMV-specific T cells expanded in vitro for two to three weeks with a peptide pool of 30 HLA class I and II CMV epitopes. This study was a follow-up analysis of the TRBV repertoire from an open-label phase I trial that tested autologous CMV-specific adoptive T cell therapy in people who had received solid-organ transplants. Long-term post-therapy samples were available for only 8 of the 10 patients. Among the ten patients, eight were classed as clinical responders, while two were classed as nonresponders. Patients received a median of 1.92 x 10^8 CMV-specific T cells across 2 to 6 intravenous infusions. Each patient got up to 6 T cell doses, given every 2 weeks, and was then monitored for under 30 weeks after finishing therapy. Before T cell therapy commenced, pretherapy samples of peripheral blood were collected. Paper-wide results and their limitations: Few detected expansions in nonresponders may reflect reduced sample coverage from poor CD8+ T cell yield. Fold change in CD8 clonality after therapy was inversely correlated with pretherapy clonality, suggesting that less biased repertoires were more receptive to remodeling. Before therapy, nonresponders had marked clonal expansions, and after therapy the repertoires of nonresponders changed only minimally. Both transferred clonotypes and endogenous clonotypes not detected in the therapy products appeared to be included in post-therapy reconstitution. Assessment of confounders such as concurrent antirejection and antiviral medications was prevented by the small cohort.

The sample's time point label, decoded: before start of T cell therapy. Solid-organ transplant recipients with drug-resistant/recurrent cytomegalovirus were included as patients. Some ten people from the trial were chosen for repertoire analysis because post-therapy peripheral blood mononuclear cells were available from them. A BD FACSAria III was used to sort viable CD3+CD8+CD4- lymphocytes from PBMCs. Genomic DNA was extracted from sorted cells with the Qiagen DNeasy Kit. Using the immunoSEQ two-step, bias-controlled multiplex PCR assay, TRB CDR3 regions were amplified from genomic DNA. An Illumina NextSeq 500 was used to sequence the CDR3 libraries. Concerning the study's data processing: The immunoSEQ Analyzer platform was used for initial alignment and bioinformatics, including bias normalization against synthetic CDR3 analogs. Annotation of V, D and J genes followed the definitions in the IMGT database. VDJtools version 1.1.10 and the R package tcR version 2.2.1.11 were used with default settings for further TRBV analyses. For the GLIPH analysis, version 1.0 was run with default settings. Significant clonotype frequency changes were tested by 2-sided binomial test with Benjamini-Hochberg correction (alpha = 0.01) in CDR3 sequences with at least 5 reads. TCRdb retrieved this table from immuneACCESS and kept in-frame rearrangements only. Not all clones are present; in checked studies, unresolved V genes account for under half, and no reason is known for the remainder. For V, J and clone size, that table is used; D and trimming come from the DNA. The sample table lists 40,000 to 60,000 clones, 94% of them with a count of one. The ten largest make up about 3.4% of the sample.

From the cysteine up to the phenylalanine, the CDR3 has a length of 15 residues. Of all the DNA, just the CDR3 is kept, 45 bases in frame from base 1. V loses 1 base of germline sequence and J loses 3 bases, and the interval between the two ends is 14 bases. From a lookup of the germline V gene, CDR1 and CDR2 are SGHDT and YYEEEE. This specimen was CD8+ T cells from blood, taken before autologous CMV-specific T cell therapy. This TCR was sampled from a human patient who had received a solid organ transplant and had CMV disease. The sequence is built from TRBV5-6 and TRBJ2-7, with TRBD2 as a weak D call on 6 bases. The CDR3 is CASSLLSSASYEQYF. The DNA is TGTGCCAGCAGCTTGTTATCTAGCGCCAGCTACGAGCAGTACTTC. The full variable domain, with segments outside the CDR3 supplied by the reference TRBV5-6 and TRBJ2-7 proteins, appears as DAGVTQSPTHLIKTRGQQVTLRCSPKSGHDTVSWYQQALGQGPQFIFQYYEEEERQRGNFPDRFSGHQFPNYSSELNVNALLLGDSALYLCASSLLSSASYEQYFGPGTRLTVT.